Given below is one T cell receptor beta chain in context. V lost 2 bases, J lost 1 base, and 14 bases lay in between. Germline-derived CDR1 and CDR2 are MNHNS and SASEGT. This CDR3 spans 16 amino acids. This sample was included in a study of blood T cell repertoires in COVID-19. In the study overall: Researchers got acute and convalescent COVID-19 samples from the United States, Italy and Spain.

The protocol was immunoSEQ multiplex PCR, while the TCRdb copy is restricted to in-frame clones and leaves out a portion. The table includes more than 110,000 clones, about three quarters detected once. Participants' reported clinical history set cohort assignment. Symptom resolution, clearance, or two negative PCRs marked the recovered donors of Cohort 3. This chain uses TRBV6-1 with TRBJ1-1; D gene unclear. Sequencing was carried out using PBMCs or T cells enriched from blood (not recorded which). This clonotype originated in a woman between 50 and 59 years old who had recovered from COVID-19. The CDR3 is CASSESRGRGNTEAFF. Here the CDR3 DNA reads TGTGCCAGCAGTGAATCCCGTGGACGGGGGAACACTGAAGCTTTCTTT.